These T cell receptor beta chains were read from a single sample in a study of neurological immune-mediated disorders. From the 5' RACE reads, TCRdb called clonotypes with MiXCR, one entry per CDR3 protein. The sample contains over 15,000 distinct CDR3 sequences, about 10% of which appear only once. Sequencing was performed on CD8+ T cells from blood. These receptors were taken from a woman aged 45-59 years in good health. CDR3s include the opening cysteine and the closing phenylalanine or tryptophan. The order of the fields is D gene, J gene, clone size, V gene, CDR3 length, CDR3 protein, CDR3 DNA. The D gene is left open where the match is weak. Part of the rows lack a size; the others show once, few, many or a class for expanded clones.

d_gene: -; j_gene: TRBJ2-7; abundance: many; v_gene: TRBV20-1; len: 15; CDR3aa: CSAQDSKEISYEQYF; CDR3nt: TGCAGTGCTCAGGACAGCAAGGAGATCTCCTACGAGCAGTACTTC
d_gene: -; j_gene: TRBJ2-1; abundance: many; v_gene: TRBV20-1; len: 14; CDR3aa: CSARDRVSYNEQFF; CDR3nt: TGCAGTGCTAGAGACCGGGTCTCCTACAATGAGCAGTTCTTC
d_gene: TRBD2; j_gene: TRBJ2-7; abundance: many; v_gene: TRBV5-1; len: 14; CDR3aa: CASSLGFGLDEQYF; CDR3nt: TGCGCCAGCAGCTTGGGCTTCGGACTAGACGAGCAGTACTTC
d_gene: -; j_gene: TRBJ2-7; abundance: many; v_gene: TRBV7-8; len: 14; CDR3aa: CASTSYNAGYEQYF; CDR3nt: TGTGCCAGCACCTCTTACAATGCAGGCTACGAGCAGTACTTC
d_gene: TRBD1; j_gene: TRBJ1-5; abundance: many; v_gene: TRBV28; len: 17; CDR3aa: CASIAGTGAELYQPQHF; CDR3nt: TGTGCCAGCATAGCCGGGACAGGGGCCGAGCTCTATCAGCCCCAGCATTTT
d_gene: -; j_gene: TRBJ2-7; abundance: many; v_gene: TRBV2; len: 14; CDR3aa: CASSEAGVGEEQYF; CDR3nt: TGTGCCAGCAGTGAAGCGGGTGTGGGTGAGGAGCAGTACTTC
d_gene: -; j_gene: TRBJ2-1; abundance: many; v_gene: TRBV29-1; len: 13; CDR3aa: CSVGQALHNEQFF; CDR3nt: TGCAGCGTTGGACAGGCACTTCACAATGAGCAGTTCTTC
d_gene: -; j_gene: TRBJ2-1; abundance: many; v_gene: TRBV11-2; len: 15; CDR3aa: CASDFKSGRGYEQFF; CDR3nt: TGTGCCTCCGATTTTAAGTCGGGACGGGGCTATGAGCAGTTCTTC
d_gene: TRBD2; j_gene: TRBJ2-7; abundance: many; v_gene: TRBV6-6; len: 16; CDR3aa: CASRDDGERGTYEQYF; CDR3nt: TGTGCCAGCAGGGACGACGGGGAGCGGGGGACCTACGAGCAGTACTTC
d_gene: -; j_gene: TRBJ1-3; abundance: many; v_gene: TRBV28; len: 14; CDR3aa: CASTAQGSGNTIYF; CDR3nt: TGTGCCAGCACCGCCCAGGGATCTGGAAACACCATATATTTT
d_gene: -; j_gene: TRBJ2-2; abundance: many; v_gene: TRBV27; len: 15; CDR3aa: CASSLRGANTGELFF; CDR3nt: TGTGCCAGCAGTTTACGTGGAGCGAACACCGGGGAGCTGTTTTTT
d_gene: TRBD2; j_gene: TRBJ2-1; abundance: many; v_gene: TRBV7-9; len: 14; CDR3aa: CATPAGSSYNEQFF; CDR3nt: TGTGCCACCCCAGCGGGAAGCTCCTACAATGAGCAGTTCTTC
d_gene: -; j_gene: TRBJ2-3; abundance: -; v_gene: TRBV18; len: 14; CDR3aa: CASSPPESTDTQYF; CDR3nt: TGTGCCAGCTCACCACCCGAGAGCACAGATACGCAGTATTTT
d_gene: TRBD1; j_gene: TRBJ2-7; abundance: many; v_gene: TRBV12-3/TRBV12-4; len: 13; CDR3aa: CASRQRGQGEQYF; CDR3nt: TGTGCCAGCAGGCAAAGGGGGCAAGGCGAGCAGTACTTC
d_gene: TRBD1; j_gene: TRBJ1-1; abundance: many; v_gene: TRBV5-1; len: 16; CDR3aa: CASSTWTGGDDTEAFF; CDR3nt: TGCGCCAGCAGCACCTGGACAGGGGGCGATGACACTGAAGCTTTCTTT
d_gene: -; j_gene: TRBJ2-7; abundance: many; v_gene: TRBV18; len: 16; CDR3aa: CVSSPRPPQGSYEQYF; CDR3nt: TGTGTCAGCTCACCACGCCCACCCCAGGGCTCCTACGAGCAGTACTTC
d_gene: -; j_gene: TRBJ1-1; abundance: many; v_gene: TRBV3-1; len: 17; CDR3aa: CASSQDQEGPWSTEAFF; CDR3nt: TGTGCCAGCAGCCAAGACCAGGAGGGCCCCTGGTCCACTGAAGCTTTCTTT
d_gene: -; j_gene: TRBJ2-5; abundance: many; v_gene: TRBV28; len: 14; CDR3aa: CASNSRRNEETQYF; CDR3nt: TGTGCCAGCAATAGTCGCCGAAACGAAGAGACCCAGTACTTC
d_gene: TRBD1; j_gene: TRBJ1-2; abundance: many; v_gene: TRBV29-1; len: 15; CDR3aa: CSVEGVGGAFYGYTF; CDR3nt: TGCAGCGTTGAAGGTGTAGGGGGCGCTTTTTATGGCTACACCTTC
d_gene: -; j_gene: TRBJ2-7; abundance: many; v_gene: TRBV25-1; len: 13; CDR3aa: CASIPPGAYEQYF; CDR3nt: TGTGCCAGCATACCCCCGGGGGCCTACGAGCAGTACTTC
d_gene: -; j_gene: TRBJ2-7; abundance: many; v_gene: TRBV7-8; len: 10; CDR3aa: CASSLDEQYF; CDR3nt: TGTGCCAGCAGCTTAGACGAGCAGTACTTC
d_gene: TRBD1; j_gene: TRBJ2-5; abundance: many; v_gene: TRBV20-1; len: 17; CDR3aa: CSARDRQGGGFQETQYF; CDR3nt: TGCAGTGCTAGAGACCGACAGGGGGGGGGTTTCCAAGAGACCCAGTACTTC
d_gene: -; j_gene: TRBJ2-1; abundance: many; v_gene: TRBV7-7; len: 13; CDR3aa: CASSPKGLNEQFF; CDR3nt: TGTGCCAGCAGCCCTAAAGGGTTAAATGAGCAGTTCTTC
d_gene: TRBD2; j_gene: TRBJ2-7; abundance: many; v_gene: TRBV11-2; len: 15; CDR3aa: CASSKAGGSSYEQYF; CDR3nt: TGTGCCAGCAGCAAAGCGGGAGGGAGCTCCTACGAGCAGTACTTC
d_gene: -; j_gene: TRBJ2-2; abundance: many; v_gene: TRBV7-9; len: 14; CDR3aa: CASSFGRNTGELFF; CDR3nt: TGTGCCAGCAGCTTTGGAAGGAACACCGGGGAGCTGTTTTTT
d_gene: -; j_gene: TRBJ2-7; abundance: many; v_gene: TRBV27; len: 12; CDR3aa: CASSRYKGEQYF; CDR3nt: TGTGCCAGCAGTCGATACAAGGGCGAGCAGTACTTC
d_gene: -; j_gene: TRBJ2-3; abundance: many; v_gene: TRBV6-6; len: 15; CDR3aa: CASSYSGEIPDTQYF; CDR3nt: TGTGCCAGCAGTTACTCCGGGGAGATCCCAGATACGCAGTATTTT
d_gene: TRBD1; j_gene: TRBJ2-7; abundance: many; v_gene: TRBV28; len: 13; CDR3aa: CASTGDRADEQYF; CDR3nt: TGTGCCAGTACCGGGGACAGGGCCGACGAGCAGTACTTC
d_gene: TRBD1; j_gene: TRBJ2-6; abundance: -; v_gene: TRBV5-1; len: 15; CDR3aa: CASSDDRAGANVLTF; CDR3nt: TGCGCCAGCAGCGACGACAGGGCCGGGGCCAACGTCCTGACTTTC
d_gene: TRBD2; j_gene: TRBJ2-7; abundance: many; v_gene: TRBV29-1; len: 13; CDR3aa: CSVETSGSYEQYF; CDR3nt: TGCAGCGTTGAGACTAGCGGTTCCTACGAGCAGTACTTC
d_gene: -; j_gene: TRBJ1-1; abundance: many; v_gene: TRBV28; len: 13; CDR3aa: CASSAPGNTEAFF; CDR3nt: TGTGCCAGCAGTGCACCAGGAAACACTGAAGCTTTCTTT
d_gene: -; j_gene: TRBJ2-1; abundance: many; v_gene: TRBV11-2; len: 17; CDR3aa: CASSLVAQISSYNEQFF; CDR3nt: TGTGCCAGCAGTCTAGTGGCTCAAATCAGCTCCTACAATGAGCAGTTCTTC
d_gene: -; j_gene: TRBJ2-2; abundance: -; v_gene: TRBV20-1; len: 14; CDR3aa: CSAQRQRNTGELFF; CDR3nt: TGCAGTGCCCAAAGGCAGAGGAACACCGGGGAGCTGTTTTTT
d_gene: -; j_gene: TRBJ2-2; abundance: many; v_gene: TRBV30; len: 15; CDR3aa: CAWGLGQSNTGELFF; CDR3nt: TGTGCCTGGGGATTAGGACAGTCGAACACCGGGGAGCTGTTTTTT
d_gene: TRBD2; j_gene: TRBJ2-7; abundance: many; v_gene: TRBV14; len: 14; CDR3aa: CASSHGLAAYEQYF; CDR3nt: TGTGCCAGCAGCCACGGGCTAGCGGCCTACGAGCAGTACTTC
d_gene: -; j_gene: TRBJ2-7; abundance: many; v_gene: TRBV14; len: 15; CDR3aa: CASSQVDSTYYEQYF; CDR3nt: TGTGCCAGCAGCCAAGTGGACTCAACCTACTACGAGCAGTACTTC
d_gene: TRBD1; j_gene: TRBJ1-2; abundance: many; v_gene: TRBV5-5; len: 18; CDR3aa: CASSLWISGQGVYYGYTF; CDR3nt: TGTGCCAGCAGCTTGTGGATATCGGGACAGGGGGTCTACTATGGCTACACCTTC
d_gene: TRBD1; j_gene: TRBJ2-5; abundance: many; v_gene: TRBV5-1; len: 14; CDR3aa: CASSFPDREETQYF; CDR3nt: TGCGCCAGCAGCTTTCCGGACAGGGAAGAGACCCAGTACTTC
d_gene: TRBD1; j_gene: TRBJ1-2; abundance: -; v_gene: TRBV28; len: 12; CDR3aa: CASTGGAKGYTF; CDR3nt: TGTGCCTCCACAGGGGGCGCAAAAGGCTACACCTTC
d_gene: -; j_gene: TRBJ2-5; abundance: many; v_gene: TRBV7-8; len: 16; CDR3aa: CASSLGWAAWGETQYF; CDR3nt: TGTGCCAGCAGCTTAGGATGGGCCGCCTGGGGGGAGACCCAGTACTTC
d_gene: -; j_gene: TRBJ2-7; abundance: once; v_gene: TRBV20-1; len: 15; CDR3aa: CSARVGSGRADEQYF; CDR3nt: TGCAGTGCTAGAGTAGGATCGGGTAGAGCTGACGAGCAGTACTTC
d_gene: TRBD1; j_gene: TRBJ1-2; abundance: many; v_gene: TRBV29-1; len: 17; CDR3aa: CSVELGDRSGSNYGYTF; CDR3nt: TGCAGCGTTGAACTTGGGGACAGGAGTGGGTCCAACTATGGCTACACCTTC
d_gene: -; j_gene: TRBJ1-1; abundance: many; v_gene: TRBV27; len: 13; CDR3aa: CASRTYSNTEAFF; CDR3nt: TGTGCCAGCCGGACATATTCGAACACTGAAGCTTTCTTT
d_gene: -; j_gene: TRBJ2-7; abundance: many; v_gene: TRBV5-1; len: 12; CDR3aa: CATTGSPYEQYF; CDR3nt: TGCGCCACAACGGGTAGCCCGTACGAGCAGTACTTC
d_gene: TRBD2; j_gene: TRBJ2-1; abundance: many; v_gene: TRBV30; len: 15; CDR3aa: CAWSLSGGASDEQFF; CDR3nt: TGTGCCTGGAGTCTCAGCGGGGGGGCATCGGATGAGCAGTTCTTC
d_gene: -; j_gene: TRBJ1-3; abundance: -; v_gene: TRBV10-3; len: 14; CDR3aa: CAISQGTAGNTIYF; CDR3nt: TGTGCCATCAGTCAGGGTACAGCTGGAAACACCATATATTTT
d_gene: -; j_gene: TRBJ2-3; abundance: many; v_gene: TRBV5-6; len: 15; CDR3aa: CASSSGPRVADTQYF; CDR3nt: TGTGCCAGCAGCTCAGGACCCAGGGTCGCAGATACGCAGTATTTT
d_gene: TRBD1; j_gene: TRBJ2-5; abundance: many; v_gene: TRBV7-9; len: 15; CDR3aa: CASSLALGQQETQYF; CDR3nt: TGTGCCAGCAGCTTAGCCCTGGGACAGCAAGAGACCCAGTACTTC
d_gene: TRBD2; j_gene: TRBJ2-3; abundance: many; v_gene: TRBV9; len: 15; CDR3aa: CASSVGTSGSDTQYF; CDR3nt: TGTGCCAGCAGCGTAGGGACTAGCGGATCTGATACGCAGTATTTT
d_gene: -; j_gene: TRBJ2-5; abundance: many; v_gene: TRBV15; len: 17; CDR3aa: CATSRLPVISPEETQYF; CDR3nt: TGTGCCACCAGCAGACTCCCCGTTATTAGCCCGGAGGAGACCCAGTACTTC
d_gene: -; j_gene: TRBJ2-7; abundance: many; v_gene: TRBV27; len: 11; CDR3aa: CASGGVYEQYF; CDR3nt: TGTGCCAGCGGAGGGGTGTACGAGCAGTACTTC
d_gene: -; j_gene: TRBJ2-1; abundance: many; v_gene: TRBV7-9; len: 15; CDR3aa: CASSDTSSSYNEQFF; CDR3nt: TGTGCCAGCAGCGACACCTCGAGCTCCTACAATGAGCAGTTCTTC
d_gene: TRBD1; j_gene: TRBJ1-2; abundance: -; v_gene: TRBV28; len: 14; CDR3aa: CASSPSTGSYGYNF; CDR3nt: TGTGCCAGCAGTCCTTCGACAGGGAGCTATGGCTACAACTTC
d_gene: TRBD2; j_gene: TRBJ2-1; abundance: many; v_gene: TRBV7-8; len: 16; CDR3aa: CASSPPSGSPYNEQFF; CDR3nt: TGTGCCAGCAGCCCCCCTAGCGGGAGCCCCTACAATGAGCAGTTCTTC